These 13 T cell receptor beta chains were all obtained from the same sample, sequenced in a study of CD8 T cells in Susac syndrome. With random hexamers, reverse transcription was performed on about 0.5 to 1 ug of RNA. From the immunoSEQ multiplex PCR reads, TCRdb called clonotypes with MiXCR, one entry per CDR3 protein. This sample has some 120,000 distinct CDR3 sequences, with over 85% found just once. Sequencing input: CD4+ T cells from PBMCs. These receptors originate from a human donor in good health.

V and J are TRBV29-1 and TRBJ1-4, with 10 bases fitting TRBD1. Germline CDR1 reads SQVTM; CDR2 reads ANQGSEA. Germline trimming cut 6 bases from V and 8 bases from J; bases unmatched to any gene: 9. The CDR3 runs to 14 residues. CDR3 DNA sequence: TGCAGCGTGATGGGACAGGGGTTTGGCGAAAAACTGTTTTTT. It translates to CSVMGQGFGEKLFF.

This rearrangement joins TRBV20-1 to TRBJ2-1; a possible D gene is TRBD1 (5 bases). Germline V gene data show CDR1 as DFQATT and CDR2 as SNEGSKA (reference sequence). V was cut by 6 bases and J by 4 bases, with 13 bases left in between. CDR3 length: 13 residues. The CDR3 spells CSAPGRPYNEQFF. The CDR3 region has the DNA TGCAGTGCCCCAGGGCGGCCGTACAATGAGCAGTTCTTC.

In nucleotides, the CDR3 is TGCAGCGTTGAAGTACAAGGCTACGAGCAGTACTTC. Translated: CSVEVQGYEQYF. V gene TRBV29-1 combines with J gene TRBJ2-7; no firm D call. The germline V gene has CDR1 SQVTM and CDR2 ANQGSEA. CDR3 size: 12 residues. V gave up 1 base and J gave up 3 bases, with 7 bases separating them.

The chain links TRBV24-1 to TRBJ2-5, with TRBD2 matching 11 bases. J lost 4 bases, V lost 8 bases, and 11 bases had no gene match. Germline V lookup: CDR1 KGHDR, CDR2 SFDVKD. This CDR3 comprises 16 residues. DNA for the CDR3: TGTGCCACCACTTTGGTTAGCGGGAGGGCCGGAGAGACCCAGTACTTC. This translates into CATTLVSGRAGETQYF.

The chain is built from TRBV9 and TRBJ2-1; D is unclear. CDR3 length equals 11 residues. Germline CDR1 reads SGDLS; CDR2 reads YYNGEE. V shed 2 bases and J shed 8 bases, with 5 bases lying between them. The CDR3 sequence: CASSVHDEQFF. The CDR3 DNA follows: TGTGCCAGCAGCGTCCACGATGAGCAGTTCTTC.

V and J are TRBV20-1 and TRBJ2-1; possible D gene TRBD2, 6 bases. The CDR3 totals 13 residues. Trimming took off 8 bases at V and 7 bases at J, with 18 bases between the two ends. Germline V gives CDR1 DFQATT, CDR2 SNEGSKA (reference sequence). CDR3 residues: CSSEEGGRNEQFF. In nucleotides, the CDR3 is TGCAGTTCTGAGGAAGGAGGGCGGAATGAGCAGTTCTTC.

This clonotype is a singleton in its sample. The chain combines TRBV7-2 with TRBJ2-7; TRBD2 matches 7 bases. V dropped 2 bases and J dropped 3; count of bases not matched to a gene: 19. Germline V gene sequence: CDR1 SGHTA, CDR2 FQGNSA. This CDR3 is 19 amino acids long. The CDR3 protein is CASSLSKPSGTTSIYEQYF. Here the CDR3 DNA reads TGTGCCAGCAGCTTATCAAAACCATCCGGGACTACCAGTATCTACGAGCAGTACTTC.

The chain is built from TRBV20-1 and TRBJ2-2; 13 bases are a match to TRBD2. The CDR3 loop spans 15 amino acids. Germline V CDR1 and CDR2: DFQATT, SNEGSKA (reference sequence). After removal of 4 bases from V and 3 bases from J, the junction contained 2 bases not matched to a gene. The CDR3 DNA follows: TGCAGTGCTAACGGACTAGCGGGAGACACCGGGGAGCTGTTTTTT. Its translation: CSANGLAGDTGELFF.

The CDR3 DNA reads TGCAGTGCTAGAGAAGGGACAGGGAACACTGAAGCTTTCTTT. The encoded protein is CSAREGTGNTEAFF. J is TRBJ1-1 and V is TRBV20-1; 8 nucleotides match TRBD1. Germline loops: CDR1 DFQATT, CDR2 SNEGSKA (reference sequence). The CDR3 extends over 14 amino acids. J gave up 1 base and V 0 bases, and 1 base lay outside the gene matches.

In nucleotides, the CDR3 is TGCAGCGTGGACAAAGAAGCTTTCTTT. This translates into CSVDKEAFF. This chain connects TRBV29-1 to TRBJ1-1, with D possibly TRBD1 on 5 matching bases. The V gene lost 6 bases and the J gene lost 8 bases, with 7 bases spanning the gap. The CDR3 length is 9 residues. Germline CDR1 and CDR2: SQVTM and ANQGSEA.

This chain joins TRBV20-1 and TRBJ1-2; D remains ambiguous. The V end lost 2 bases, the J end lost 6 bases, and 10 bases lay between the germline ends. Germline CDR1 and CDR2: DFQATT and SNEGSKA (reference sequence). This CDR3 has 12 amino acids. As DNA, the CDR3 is TGCAGTGCTAGACAGAGGCAAGATGGCTACACCTTC. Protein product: CSARQRQDGYTF.

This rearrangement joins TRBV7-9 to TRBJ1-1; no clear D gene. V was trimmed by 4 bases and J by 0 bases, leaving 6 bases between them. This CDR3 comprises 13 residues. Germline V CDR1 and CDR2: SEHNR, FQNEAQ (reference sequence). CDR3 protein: CASSSNMNTEAFF. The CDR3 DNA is TGTGCCAGCAGCTCGAACATGAACACTGAAGCTTTCTTT.

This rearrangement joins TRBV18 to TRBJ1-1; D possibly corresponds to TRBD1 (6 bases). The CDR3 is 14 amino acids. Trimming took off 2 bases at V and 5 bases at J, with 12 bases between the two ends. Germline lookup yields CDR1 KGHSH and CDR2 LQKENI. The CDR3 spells CASSPGSGVTEAFF. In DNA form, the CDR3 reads TGTGCCAGCTCACCAGGGTCAGGGGTGACTGAAGCTTTCTTT.